These 15 T cell receptor beta chains were sequenced from one sample in a study of OX40 agonist ivuxolimab in advanced cancers. The repertoire was sequenced with immunoSEQ multiplex PCR; TCRdb's copy has only in-frame clones and lacks some. This table holds approximately 91,000 clones, roughly 86% found once. Sample: CD4+ or CD8+ T cells sorted from blood, taken in a trial of the OX40 agonist ivuxolimab. The receptors come from an adult with an advanced solid tumor such as melanoma, head and neck, liver or kidney cancer.

V gene TRBV7-9 combines with J gene TRBJ1-3; unclear D gene. Trimming stripped 3 bases from V and 0 bases from J, with 9 bases between. CDR1 and CDR2 (germline): SEHNR, FQNEAQ (reference sequence). The CDR3 loop spans 15 amino acids. The CDR3 nucleotides read TGTGCCAGCAGCTTTTATCCTAGCTCTGGAAACACCATATATTTT. This translates into CASSFYPSSGNTIYF.

The V call is TRBV6-5, the J call TRBJ2-1, with 10 positions matching TRBD2. Germline CDR1 reads MNHEY; CDR2 reads SVGAGI. J lost 5 bases, V lost 4 bases, and 8 bases had no gene match. The CDR3 covers 16 residues. The CDR3 loop is CASSSLWTSGNNEQFF. The CDR3 DNA reads TGTGCCAGCAGTTCACTTTGGACTAGCGGAAACAATGAGCAGTTCTTC.

Turning to this clone: The germline gene is not matched at one end of the junction; a read error may be the cause. V and J are TRBV7-7 and TRBJ2-2; D is ambiguous. The germline CDR1 and CDR2 sequences are SSHAT and FNYEAQ (reference sequence). This CDR3 region has 14 residues. As DNA, the CDR3 is TGTGCTAGCAGCTTAGGTTTGGGGTCCGGGGAGCTGTTTTTT. It specifies CASSLGLGSGELFF.

The chain has TRBV29-1 and TRBJ2-1, with 7 bases that match TRBD1. V lost 7 bases and J lost 5; bases outside the gene matches: 11. The CDR3 is made up of 14 amino acids. Germline CDR1 SQVTM, CDR2 ANQGSEA. CDR3 in amino acids: CSAARTGGNNEQFF. The CDR3 coding sequence is TGCAGCGCCGCCCGGACAGGAGGAAACAATGAGCAGTTCTTC.

The gene calls are TRBV5-8 and TRBJ2-1; perhaps TRBD2 as D (7 bases). The germline V gene has CDR1 SGHTS and CDR2 YDEGEE. V was shortened by 4 bases and J by 9 bases, with 23 bases between the two germline ends. This CDR3 comprises 16 residues. This chain's CDR3 is CASSRDGALGGLEQFF. The CDR3 region has the DNA TGTGCCAGCAGCCGGGACGGGGCCCTGGGGGGGCTTGAGCAGTTCTTC.

The chain links TRBV7-2 to TRBJ2-1; 10 nucleotides line up with TRBD2. The junction had 6 bases not matched to a gene; V was cut back by 1 base and J by 3 bases. Germline lookup yields CDR1 SGHTA and CDR2 FQGNSA. CDR3 length equals 17 residues. CDR3 region: CASSLVVRTSGYNEQFF. The CDR3 coding sequence is TGTGCCAGCAGCTTAGTTGTTAGGACTAGCGGCTACAATGAGCAGTTCTTC.

V usage is TRBV6-5 and J usage is TRBJ2-3; 7 nucleotides line up with TRBD2. In germline, CDR1 is MNHEY, CDR2 SVGAGI. The length of the CDR3 is 15 residues. Trimming took 6 bases from V and 7 from J; bases not matched to a gene: 13. The CDR3, as DNA: TGTGCCAGCAGCCCCCCCGGGACTACATTCTATACGCAGTATTTT. As protein: CASSPPGTTFYTQYF.

This chain joins TRBV7-9 and TRBJ1-1, with a tentative D call TRBD1 (6 bases). The V end lost 5 bases, the J end lost 1 base, and 11 bases lay between the germline ends. The CDR3 contains 14 residues. Germline CDR1 and CDR2: SEHNR and FQNEAQ (reference sequence). The CDR3 loop is CASSKRTENTEAFF. The DNA of the CDR3 is TGTGCCAGCAGCAAACGGACAGAGAACACTGAAGCTTTCTTT.

This chain links TRBV6-4 with TRBJ2-1, with 14 bases identical to TRBD2. The J segment lost 2 bases and the V segment lost 5 bases, leaving 8 bases of the junction unmatched. Germline V gene data show CDR1 as MRHNA and CDR2 as SNTAGT. The length of the CDR3 is 18 residues. The CDR3 DNA is TGTGCCAGCAGTCCCGCGGGACTAGCGGGGGAAACCTACAATGAGCAGTTCTTC. It specifies CASSPAGLAGETYNEQFF.

The rearrangement joins TRBV7-8 to TRBJ1-1; no clear D. The germline V and J ends were trimmed by 5 bases and 3 bases, with 4 bases remaining between them. The CDR3 is 11 amino acids. Germline V gene data show CDR1 as SGHVS and CDR2 as FQNEAQ. CDR3 nucleotide sequence: TGTGCCAGCAGCCCCCACACTGAAGCTTTCTTT. Amino acids: CASSPHTEAFF.

The chain links TRBV5-4 to TRBJ2-7; D perhaps matches TRBD2 (5 bases). V lost 4 bases and J lost 0, with 17 bases in between. CDR3 length: 16 residues. Germline V gene sequence: CDR1 SGHNT, CDR2 YYREEE (reference sequence). The CDR3 loop reads CASSADFPDPSYEQYV. DNA for the CDR3: TGTGCCAGCAGCGCGGACTTCCCCGACCCCTCCTACGAGCAGTACGTC.

In this sample, this clone turned up a few times. The genes are TRBV5-1 and TRBJ2-1; tentatively, D is TRBD2 (6 bases). Germline assignment: CDR1 SGHRS and CDR2 YFSETQ. There are 13 residues in the CDR3. Trimming removed 0 bases from V and 8 bases from J, with 9 bases in between. This CDR3 is CASSLGSGYEQFF. DNA for the CDR3: TGCGCCAGCAGCTTGGGAAGCGGGTATGAGCAGTTCTTC.

In this sample, this clone turned up once. DNA of the CDR3: TGTGCCAGCTCACCACGCTCGAAACAGTCTTCTGGAAACACCATATATTTT. As protein: CASSPRSKQSSGNTIYF. The V and J genes are TRBV18 and TRBJ1-3; D remains unclear. V shed 1 base and J shed 1 base, with 14 bases lying between them. This CDR3 is 17 amino acids long. Per the germline V gene, CDR1 is KGHSH and CDR2 is LQKENI.

This clone has just one count. The chain carries TRBV5-6 and TRBJ2-4; D possibly corresponds to TRBD1 (5 bases). CDR3 length equals 15 residues. CDR1 and CDR2 from the germline V gene are SGHDT and YYEEEE. The V gene lost 0 bases and the J gene lost 4 bases, with 11 bases spanning the gap. The CDR3 sequence is CASSLAGQGKNIQYF. CDR3 DNA sequence: TGTGCCAGCAGCTTGGCGGGCCAGGGAAAAAACATTCAGTACTTC.

This chain uses TRBV6-5 with TRBJ2-1; TRBD1 might be the D (5 bases). CDR3 length: 14 amino acids. Germline CDR1 MNHEY, CDR2 SVGAGI. The V end lost 2 bases, the J end lost 5 bases, and 10 bases lay between the germline ends. The CDR3 loop reads CASSYGPGNNEQFF. The CDR3 bases are TGTGCCAGCAGTTACGGTCCAGGGAACAATGAGCAGTTCTTC.